This is a list of T cell receptor beta chains from one sample in a study of blood T cell repertoires in COVID-19. Measured with immunoSEQ multiplex PCR; TCRdb has only the in-frame clones, and not every one. The sample shows approximately 160,000 clones, roughly 88% of them seen only once. The sequenced sample was peripheral blood. The receptors stem from a man between 60 and 70 years old who had recovered from COVID-19. The conserved cysteine and the conserved F or W are not part of the CDR3 here.

v_gene	j_gene	CDR3aa
TRBV7-7	TRBJ1-2	ASSLGWRELRCYT
TRBV6-4	TRBJ2-1	ASSDSSGENNEQF
TRBV6-5	TRBJ1-2	ASRQGDGYT
TRBV24-1	TRBJ2-7	ATSETKTGGHEQY
TRBV7-6	TRBJ1-4	ASSLKTGINEKLF
TRBV6-2/TRBV6-3	TRBJ2-7	ASSYLSQTYEQY
TRBV7-9	TRBJ1-2	ASSFASGGNYGYT
TRBV6-4	TRBJ2-3	ASMDLGLPTDTQY
TRBV10-3	TRBJ1-4	AISGGQGAMSEKLF
TRBV7-2	TRBJ1-1	ASRRQGSEAF
TRBV19	TRBJ1-5	ASTRDRGLGSNQPQH